Here is one TCR beta chain with its context. Its specific antigen is unknown. No base qualities exist here, and no much larger clone lies one base off it. The library was prepared using 5' RACE. TCRdb lists the instrument as Illumina HiSeq 2500. A second PCR of about 7 to 12 cycles was run with a J-beta primer mix and a sample-barcoded 5' primer. A template-switch 5' adaptor carrying 12 random nucleotides introduced a unique molecular identifier onto each TCR beta cDNA molecule. At least 2.5 million CDR3-containing paired-end reads were obtained from each sample. The Mint cDNA synthesis kit, primed by a TRBC-specific oligonucleotide, was used to synthesize first-strand cDNA from all RNA. All cDNA was treated with uracil-DNA glycosylase and then went through a first 18-cycle PCR with the universal primers M1SS and BC2_uni_R. As for the authors' bioinformatics: For normalization, 1 million high-quality reads, each with a distinct molecular identifier, were randomly selected from each sample. Reads with shared molecular identifiers were discarded instead of being binned into consensus sequences. MiTCR, set to a Q25 quality threshold and the strictest error-elimination algorithm, was used for CDR3 identification, clonotype clustering and error correction. A nonparametric unseen species model using Euler transformation provided a lower-bound estimate of total TCR beta diversity. The public reads were reprocessed in TCRdb via fastp at Q25 and MiXCR, keeping in-frame beta chains. All rows with the same CDR3 protein become a single entry with the most common DNA and genes. These V and J calls are TCRdb output, not the study's own analysis. The sample table holds some 1.7 million distinct CDR3 sequences, of which about 30% were seen once. 7.7% of the sample rests with the top ten.

Systemically healthy Caucasian individuals from Russia, over 30 in total and aged about 6 to 90 years, were included as donors. Around 9.8 milliliters of peripheral blood were collected from each donor into EDTA-treated Vacutainer tubes. PBMCs were isolated by Ficoll-Paque density-gradient centrifugation, with at least 6 million obtained per sample. Trizol reagent was used to extract total RNA from the PBMCs, yielding at least 5.5 micrograms per sample. For every donor, flow cytometry on a PBMC aliquot measured the percentage of naive CD45RAhigh/CD27high T cells. These data originate in a study of blood T cells in healthy people across ages (dated by TCRdb to about 2015). Describing the broader study: Template switching captured roughly one uniquely barcoded TCR beta cDNA molecule per two T cells in model experiments. Donors of different ages were randomly distributed across sequencing lanes to avoid experimental bias. Using deep sequencing normalized with unique cDNA molecular identifiers, the study measured how TCR beta repertoire diversity changes with age. The study analyzed two additional independent replicas of 1 million unique cDNA reads from the same blood draw for two donors, one aged 18 to 29 and one aged 80 or older. Donors were grouped into four age groups: young (average roughly 16 years), middle-aged (approximately 41), aged (about 59) and long-lived (82).

General findings and caveats noted by the study authors: The CMV infection status of donors was not known, potentially confounding age-related changes in expanded clonotypes. Compared with the aged group, the long-lived group had more naive CD4+ T cells, fewer expanded clones and increased TCR diversity, suggesting age selection. Estimates of total diversity from one million sequenced T cells were regarded as lower bounds and underestimates. There was a strong correlation between observed TCR beta diversity and the percentage of naive T cells measured by flow cytometry. Since profiling was done on bulk unsorted PBMCs, naive and antigen-experienced compartments could not be conclusively compared. Observed TCR beta diversity per million T cells fell roughly linearly with age, and a significant reduction was already apparent by age about 36.

The clonotype originates from a woman aged 30 to 39 in good health. Material for sequencing was blood.

The bases are TGTGCCAGCAGCCCGAGGGAGCTTTTAAGTGAGGAGCAGTTCTTC. This encodes CASSPRELLSEEQFF. The rearranged chain carries TRBV14 and TRBJ2-1; perhaps TRBD2 is the D gene, with 5 bases matching. The CDR3 goes from the cysteine to the phenylalanine over 15 residues. The DNA shown is the 45-base CDR3, in frame from base 1. V lost 4 bases and J lost 10 bases; the stretch between them is 20 bases long. CDR1 is given as SGHDN and CDR2 as FVKESK, both from the germline V gene.